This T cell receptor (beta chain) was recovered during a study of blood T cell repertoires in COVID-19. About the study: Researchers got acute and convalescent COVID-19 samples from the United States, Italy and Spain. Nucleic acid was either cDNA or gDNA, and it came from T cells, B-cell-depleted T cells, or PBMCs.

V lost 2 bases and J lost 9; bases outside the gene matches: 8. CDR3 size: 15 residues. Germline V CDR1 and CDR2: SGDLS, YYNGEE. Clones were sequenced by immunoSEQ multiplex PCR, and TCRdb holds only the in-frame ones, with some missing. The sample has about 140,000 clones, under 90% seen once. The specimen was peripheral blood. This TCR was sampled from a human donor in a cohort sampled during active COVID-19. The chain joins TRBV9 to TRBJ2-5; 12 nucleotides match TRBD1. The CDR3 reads CASSVGTGGGVAQYF. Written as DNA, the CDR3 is TGTGCCAGCAGCGTCGGGACAGGGGGCGGGGTGGCCCAGTACTTC.